This TCR beta chain appears in the sequencing data of a study of T cells in Graves' hyperthyroidism and ophthalmopathy. As for this clonotype: Its antigen is unknown.

V was trimmed by 6 bases and J by 12 bases, leaving 11 bases between them. CDR3 length: 11 amino acids. CDR1 is SNHLY, CDR2 FYNNEI, per germline. RNA transcripts provided the source from which TCR beta CDR3 regions were amplified. A set of HTBI primers served as the primers for a first-round RT-PCR of the TCR CDR3. TCRdb analysed the multiplex PCR reads with MiXCR anew, one entry per CDR3 protein. The sample shows roughly 500,000 distinct CDR3 sequences, approximately 48% of them seen only once. General study points: Among clonotypes expanded in thyroid above 0.001, most were also found in blood.

Sequenced material: peripheral blood or thyroid tissue (not recorded which). This receptor was identified in an adult woman with Graves' disease, either hyperthyroidism or ophthalmopathy (not recorded which). V and J are TRBV2 and TRBJ1-4, with D unclear. In nucleotides, the CDR3 is TGTGCCAGCAGACAAGCTCAGGAACTGTTTTTT. Translating it yields CASRQAQELFF.